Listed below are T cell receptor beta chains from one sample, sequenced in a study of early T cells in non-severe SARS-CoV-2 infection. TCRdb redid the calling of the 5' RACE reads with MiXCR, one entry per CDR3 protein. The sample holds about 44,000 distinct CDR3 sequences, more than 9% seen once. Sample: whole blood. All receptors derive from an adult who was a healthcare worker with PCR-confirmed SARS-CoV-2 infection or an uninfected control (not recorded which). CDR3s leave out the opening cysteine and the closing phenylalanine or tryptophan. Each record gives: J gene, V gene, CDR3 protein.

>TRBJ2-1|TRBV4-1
ASSQLAGANNEQF
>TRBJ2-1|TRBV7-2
ASSTQGDEQF
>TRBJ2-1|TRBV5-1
ASRVYRYNEQF
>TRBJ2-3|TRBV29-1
SVEGRPHDVTDTQY
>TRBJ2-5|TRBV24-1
ATSDLDGRETQY
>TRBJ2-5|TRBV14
ASSQDLRETQY
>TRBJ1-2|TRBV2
ASSVGPNYGYT
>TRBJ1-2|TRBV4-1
ASSQDRRTASIYT
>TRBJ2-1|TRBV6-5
ASSPLDSATYNEQF
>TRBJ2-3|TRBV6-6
ASSYSYPSGGTTDTQY